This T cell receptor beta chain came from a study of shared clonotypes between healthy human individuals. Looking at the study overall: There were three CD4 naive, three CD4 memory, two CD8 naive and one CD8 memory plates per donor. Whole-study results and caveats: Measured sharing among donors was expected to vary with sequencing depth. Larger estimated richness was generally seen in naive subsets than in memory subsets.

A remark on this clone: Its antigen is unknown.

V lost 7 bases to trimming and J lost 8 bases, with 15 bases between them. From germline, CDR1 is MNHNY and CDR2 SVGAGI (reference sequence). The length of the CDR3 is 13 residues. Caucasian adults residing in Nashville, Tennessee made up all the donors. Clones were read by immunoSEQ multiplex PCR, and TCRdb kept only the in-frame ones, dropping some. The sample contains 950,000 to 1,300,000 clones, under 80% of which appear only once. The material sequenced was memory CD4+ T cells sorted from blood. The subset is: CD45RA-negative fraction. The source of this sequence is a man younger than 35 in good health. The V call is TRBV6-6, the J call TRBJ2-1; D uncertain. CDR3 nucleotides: TGTGCCAGCACTACCCTGGGATTACATGAGCAGTTCTTC. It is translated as CASTTLGLHEQFF.